The present T cell receptor beta chain was sequenced within a study of vaccination effects on CD4 cells after COVID-19. About this clone: The target antigen is unknown.

Sequencing was preceded by expansion of antigen-specific CD4+ T cells with viral peptide pools in the ViraFEST assay. Isolating CD4+ T cells followed roughly ten days of culture. Each vaccine recipient was nucleocapsid antibody negative and had no prior SARS-CoV-2 infection. Wells containing approximately 2 million PBMC each were cultured with about 9 IU/ml IL-2 and about 10 ug/ml peptides. Fresh IL-2-containing medium replaced half the medium on days 3 and 7. The CDR3 spans 13 residues. Trimming stripped 3 bases from V and 5 bases from J, with 10 bases between. The V gene's germline CDR1 is MDHEN and CDR2 SYDVKM. The assay was immunoSEQ multiplex PCR, and TCRdb's table has in-frame clones only and misses some. This sample has 25,000 to 35,000 clones, with around 80% found just once.

The chain carries TRBV28 and TRBJ1-2; D is uncertain. The source of this sequence is a human donor who received a COVID-19 vaccine. The sequencing here drew on CD4+ T cells from PBMCs cultured with SARS-CoV-2 spike peptides, taken before COVID-19 vaccination. The CDR3, as DNA: TGTGCCAGCAGTTTGGCACTCCCTTATGGCTACACCTTC. Its protein product is CASSLALPYGYTF.